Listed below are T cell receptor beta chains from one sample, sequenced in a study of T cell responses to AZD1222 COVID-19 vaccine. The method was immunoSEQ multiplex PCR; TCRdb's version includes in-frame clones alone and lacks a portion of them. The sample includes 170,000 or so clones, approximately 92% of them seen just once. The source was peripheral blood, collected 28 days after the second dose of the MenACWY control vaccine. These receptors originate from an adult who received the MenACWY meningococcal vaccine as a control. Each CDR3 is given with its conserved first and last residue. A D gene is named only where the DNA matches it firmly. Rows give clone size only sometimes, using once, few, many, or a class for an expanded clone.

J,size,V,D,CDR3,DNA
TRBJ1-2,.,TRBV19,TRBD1,CASRDRVLNGYTF,TGTGCCAGTAGAGACAGGGTTCTCAATGGCTACACCTTC
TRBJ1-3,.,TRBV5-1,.,CATRKGGGSGNTIYF,TGCGCCACCAGAAAAGGCGGTGGGTCTGGAAACACCATATATTTT
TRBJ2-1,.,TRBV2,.,CASSRLNYNEQFF,TGTGCCAGCTCACGGCTAAACTACAATGAGCAGTTCTTC
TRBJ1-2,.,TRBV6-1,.,CASSELRFEGYTF,TGTGCCAGCAGTGAATTAAGATTTGAGGGCTACACCTTC
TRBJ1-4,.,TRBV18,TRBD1,CAASGDRSEKLFF,TGTGCCGCCTCGGGGGACAGATCCGAAAAACTGTTTTTT
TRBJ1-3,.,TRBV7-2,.,CASSLGGTLGNTIYF,TGTGCCAGCAGCTTAGGCGGGACGCTTGGAAACACCATATATTTT
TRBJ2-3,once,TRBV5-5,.,CASSRRDADTDTQYF,TGTGCCAGCAGCCGACGGGACGCAGACACAGATACGCAGTATTTT
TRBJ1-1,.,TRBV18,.,CASSLNGKTEAFF,TGTGCCAGCTCGCTGAATGGGAAAACTGAAGCTTTCTTT
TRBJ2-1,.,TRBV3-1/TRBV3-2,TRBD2,CASSQDPGGADEQFF,TGTGCCAGCAGCCAAGATCCGGGGGGGGCCGATGAGCAGTTCTTC
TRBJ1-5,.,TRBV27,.,CASSSFLPYSNQPQHF,TGTGCCAGCAGTTCCTTCTTGCCCTATAGCAATCAGCCCCAGCATTTT